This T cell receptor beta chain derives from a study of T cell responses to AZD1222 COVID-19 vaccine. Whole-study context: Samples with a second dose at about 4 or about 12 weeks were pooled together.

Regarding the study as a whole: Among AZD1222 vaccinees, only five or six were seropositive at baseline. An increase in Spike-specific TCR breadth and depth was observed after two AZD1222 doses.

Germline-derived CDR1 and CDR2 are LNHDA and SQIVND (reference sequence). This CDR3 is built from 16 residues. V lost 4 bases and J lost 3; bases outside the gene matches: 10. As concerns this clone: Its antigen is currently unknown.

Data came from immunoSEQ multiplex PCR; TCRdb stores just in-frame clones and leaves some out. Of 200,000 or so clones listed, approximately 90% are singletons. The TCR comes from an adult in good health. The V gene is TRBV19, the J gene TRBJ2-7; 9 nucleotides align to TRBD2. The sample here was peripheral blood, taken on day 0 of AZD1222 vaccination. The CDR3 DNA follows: TGTGCCAGTAGTAACGCCGGGACTAGCCGATACTACGAGCAGTACTTC. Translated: CASSNAGTSRYYEQYF.